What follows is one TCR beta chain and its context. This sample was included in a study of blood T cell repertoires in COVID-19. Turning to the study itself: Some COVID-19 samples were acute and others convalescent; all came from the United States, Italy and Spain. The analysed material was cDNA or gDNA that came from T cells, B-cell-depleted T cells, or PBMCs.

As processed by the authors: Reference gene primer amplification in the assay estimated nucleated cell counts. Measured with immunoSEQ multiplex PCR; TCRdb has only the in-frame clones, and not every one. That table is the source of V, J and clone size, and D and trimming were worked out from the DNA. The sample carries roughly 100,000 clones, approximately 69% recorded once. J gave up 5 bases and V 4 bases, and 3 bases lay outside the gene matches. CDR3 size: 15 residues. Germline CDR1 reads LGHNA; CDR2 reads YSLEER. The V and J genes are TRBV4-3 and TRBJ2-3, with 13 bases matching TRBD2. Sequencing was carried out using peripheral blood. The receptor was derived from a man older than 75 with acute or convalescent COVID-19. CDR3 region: CASSRGLAGVDTQYF. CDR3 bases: TGCGCCAGCAGCCGAGGACTAGCGGGAGTAGATACGCAGTATTTT.